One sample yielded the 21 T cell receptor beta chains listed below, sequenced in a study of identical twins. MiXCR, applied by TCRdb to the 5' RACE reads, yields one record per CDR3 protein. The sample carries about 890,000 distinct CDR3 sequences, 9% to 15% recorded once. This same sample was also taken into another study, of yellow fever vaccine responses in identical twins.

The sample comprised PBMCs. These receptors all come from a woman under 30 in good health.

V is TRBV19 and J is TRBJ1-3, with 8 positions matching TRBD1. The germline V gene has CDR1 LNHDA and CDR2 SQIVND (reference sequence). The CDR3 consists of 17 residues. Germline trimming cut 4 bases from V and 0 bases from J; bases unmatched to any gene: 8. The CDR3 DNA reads TGTGCCAGTAGTACCGACAGGGGTGGCGGCTCTGGAAACACCATATATTTT. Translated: CASSTDRGGGSGNTIYF. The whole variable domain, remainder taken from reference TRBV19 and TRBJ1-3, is DGGITQSPKYLFRKEGQNVTLSCEQNLNHDAMYWYRQDPGQGLRLIYYSQIVNDFQKGDIAEGYSVSREKKESFPLTVTSAQKNPTAFYLCASSTDRGGGSGNTIYFGEGSWLTVV.

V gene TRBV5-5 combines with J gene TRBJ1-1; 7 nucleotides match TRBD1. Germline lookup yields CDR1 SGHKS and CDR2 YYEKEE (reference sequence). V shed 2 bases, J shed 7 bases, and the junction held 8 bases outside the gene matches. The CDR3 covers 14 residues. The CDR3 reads CASSFILQGGEAFF. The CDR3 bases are TGTGCCAGCAGCTTTATTTTGCAGGGGGGTGAAGCTTTCTTT.

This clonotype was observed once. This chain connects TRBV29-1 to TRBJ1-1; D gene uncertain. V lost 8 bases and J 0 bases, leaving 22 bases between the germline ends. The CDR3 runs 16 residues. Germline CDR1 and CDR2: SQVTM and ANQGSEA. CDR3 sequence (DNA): TGCAGCCTAAAAAACCTAGGAGGTTCCGTGAACACTGAAGCTTTCTTT. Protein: CSLKNLGGSVNTEAFF.

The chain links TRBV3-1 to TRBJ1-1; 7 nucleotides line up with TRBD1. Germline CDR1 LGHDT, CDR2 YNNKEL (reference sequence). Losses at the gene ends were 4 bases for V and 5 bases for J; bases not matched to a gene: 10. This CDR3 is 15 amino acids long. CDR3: CASSRGQAGMTEAFF. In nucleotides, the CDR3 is TGTGCCAGCAGCCGTGGACAGGCCGGGATGACTGAAGCTTTCTTT.

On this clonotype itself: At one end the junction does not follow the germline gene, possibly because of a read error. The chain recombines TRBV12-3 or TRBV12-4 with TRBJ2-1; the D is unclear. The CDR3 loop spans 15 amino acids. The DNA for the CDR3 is TGTGCCAGCAGTTTAGGCCAGTTCTCCGACAATGAGCAGTTCTTC. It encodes CASSLGQFSDNEQFF.

In nucleotides, the CDR3 is TGTGCCGCAGGGTTCATACTCCAGCCCCAGCATTTT. It specifies CAAGFILQPQHF. V usage is TRBV28 and J usage is TRBJ1-5, with D possibly TRBD1 on 5 matching bases. Germline V gene data show CDR1 as MDHEN and CDR2 as SYDVKM. The CDR3 extends over 12 amino acids. V was cut by 11 bases and J by 7 bases, with 15 bases left in between.

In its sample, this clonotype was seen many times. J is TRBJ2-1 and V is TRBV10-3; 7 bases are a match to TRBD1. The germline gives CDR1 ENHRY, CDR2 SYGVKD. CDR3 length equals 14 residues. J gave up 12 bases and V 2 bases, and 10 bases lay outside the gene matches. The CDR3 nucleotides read TGTGCCATCAGTGAGCGGGGTGAGGACAGGAGGCAGTTCTTC. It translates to CAISERGEDRRQFF.

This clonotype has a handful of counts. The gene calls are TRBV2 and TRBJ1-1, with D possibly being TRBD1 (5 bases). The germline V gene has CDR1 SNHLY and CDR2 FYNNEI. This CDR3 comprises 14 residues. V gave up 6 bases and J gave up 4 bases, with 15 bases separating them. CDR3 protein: CASRDLVGGTEAFF. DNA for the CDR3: TGTGCCAGCAGGGATCTGGTGGGGGGCACTGAAGCTTTCTTT.

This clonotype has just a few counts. DNA for the CDR3: TGCGCCAGCAGCCTCCGGGTAGAACCTAGCAATCAGCCCCAGCATTTT. It codes for CASSLRVEPSNQPQHF. This rearrangement joins TRBV4-1 to TRBJ1-5, with D unclear. Germline-derived CDR1 and CDR2 are MGHRA and YSYEKL. V was cut by 4 bases and J by 0 bases, with 13 bases left in between. This CDR3 is built from 16 residues.

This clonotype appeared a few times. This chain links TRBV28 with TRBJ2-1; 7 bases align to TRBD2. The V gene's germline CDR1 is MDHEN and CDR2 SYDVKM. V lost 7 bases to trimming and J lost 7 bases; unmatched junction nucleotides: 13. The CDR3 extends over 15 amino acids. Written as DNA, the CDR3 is TGTGCCAGCACCCTCGGGTTAGCGGGCCAAAATGAGCAGTTCTTC. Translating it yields CASTLGLAGQNEQFF.

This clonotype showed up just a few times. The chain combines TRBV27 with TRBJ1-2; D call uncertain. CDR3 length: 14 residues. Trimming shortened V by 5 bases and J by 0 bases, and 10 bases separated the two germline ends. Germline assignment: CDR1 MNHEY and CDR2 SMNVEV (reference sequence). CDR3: CASSVRGANYGYTF. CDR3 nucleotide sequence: TGTGCCAGCAGTGTCCGAGGTGCTAACTATGGCTACACCTTC.

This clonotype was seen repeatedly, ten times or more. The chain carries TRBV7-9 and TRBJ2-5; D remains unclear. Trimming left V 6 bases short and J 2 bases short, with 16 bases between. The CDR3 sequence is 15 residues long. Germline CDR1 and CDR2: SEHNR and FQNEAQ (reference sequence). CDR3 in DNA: TGTGCCAGCAGACGATGGACCACTATTCAAGAGACCCAGTACTTC. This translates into CASRRWTTIQETQYF.

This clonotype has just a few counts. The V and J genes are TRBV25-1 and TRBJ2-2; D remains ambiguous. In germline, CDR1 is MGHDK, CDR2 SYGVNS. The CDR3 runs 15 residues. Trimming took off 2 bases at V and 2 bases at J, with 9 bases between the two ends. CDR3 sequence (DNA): TGTGCCAGCAGTGAAATGAAGGGAAACACCGGGGAGCTGTTTTTT. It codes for CASSEMKGNTGELFF.

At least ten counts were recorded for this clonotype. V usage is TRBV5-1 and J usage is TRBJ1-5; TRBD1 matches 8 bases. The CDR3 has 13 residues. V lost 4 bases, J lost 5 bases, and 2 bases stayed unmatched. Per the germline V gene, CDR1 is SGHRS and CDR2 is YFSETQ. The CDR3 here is CASSQTGDQPQHF. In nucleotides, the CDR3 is TGCGCCAGCAGCCAGACAGGGGATCAGCCCCAGCATTTT.

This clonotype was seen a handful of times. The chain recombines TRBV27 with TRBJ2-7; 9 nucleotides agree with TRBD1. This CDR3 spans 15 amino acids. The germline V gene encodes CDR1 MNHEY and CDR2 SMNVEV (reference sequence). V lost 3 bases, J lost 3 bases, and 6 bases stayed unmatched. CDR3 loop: CASSFQPGQGYEQYF. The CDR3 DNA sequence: TGTGCCAGCAGTTTCCAGCCGGGACAGGGCTACGAGCAGTACTTC.

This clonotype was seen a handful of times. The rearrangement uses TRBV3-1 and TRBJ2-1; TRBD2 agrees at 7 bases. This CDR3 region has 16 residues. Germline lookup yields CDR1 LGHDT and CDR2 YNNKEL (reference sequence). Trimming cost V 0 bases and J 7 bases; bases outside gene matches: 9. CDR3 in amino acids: CASSQDLGTGGNEQFF. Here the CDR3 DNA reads TGTGCCAGCAGCCAAGATCTAGGGACCGGGGGGAATGAGCAGTTCTTC.

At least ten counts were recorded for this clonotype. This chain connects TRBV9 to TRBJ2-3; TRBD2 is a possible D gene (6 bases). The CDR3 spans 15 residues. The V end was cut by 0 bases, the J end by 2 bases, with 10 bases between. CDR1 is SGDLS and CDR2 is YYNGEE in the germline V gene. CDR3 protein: CASSVGGALTDTQYF. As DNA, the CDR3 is TGTGCCAGCAGCGTAGGCGGGGCTCTCACAGATACGCAGTATTTT. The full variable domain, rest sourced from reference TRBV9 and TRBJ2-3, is DSGVTQTPKHLITATGQRVTLRCSPRSGDLSVYWYQQSLDQGLQFLIQYYNGEERAKGNILERFSAQQFPDLHSELNLSSLELGDSALYFCASSVGGALTDTQYFGPGTRLTVL.

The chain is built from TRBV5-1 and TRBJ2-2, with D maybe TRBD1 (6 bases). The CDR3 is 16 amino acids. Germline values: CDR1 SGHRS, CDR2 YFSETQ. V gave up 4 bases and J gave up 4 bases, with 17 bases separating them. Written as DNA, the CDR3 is TGCGCCAGCAGCCAGACAGGCTTGCGGACCACCGGGGAGCTGTTTTTT. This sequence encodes CASSQTGLRTTGELFF.

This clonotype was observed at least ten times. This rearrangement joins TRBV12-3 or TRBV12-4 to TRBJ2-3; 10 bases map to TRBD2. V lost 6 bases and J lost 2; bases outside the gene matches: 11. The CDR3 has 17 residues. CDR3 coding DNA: TGTGCCAGCAGCCCCTCGGGAGCGGGAGGGGACACAGATACGCAGTATTTT. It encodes CASSPSGAGGDTDTQYF.

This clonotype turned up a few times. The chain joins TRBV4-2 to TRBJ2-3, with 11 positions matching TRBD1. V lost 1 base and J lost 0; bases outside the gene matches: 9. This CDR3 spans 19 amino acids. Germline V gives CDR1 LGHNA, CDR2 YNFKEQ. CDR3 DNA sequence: TGTGCCAGCAGCCAAGCCAATCCCGGGACAGGGGGAAGCACAGATACGCAGTATTTT. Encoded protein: CASSQANPGTGGSTDTQYF.

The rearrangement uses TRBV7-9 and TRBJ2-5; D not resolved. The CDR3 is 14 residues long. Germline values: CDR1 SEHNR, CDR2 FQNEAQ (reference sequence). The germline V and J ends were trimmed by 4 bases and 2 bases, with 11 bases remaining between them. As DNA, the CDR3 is TGTGCCAGCAGCTCCAGATTAACTCAAGAGACCCAGTACTTC. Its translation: CASSSRLTQETQYF.